A selection of T cell receptor beta chains follows, all from one sample in a study of blood T cell repertoires in COVID-19. The data were produced by immunoSEQ multiplex PCR, yet TCRdb's version contains in-frame clones alone and is incomplete. Here the sample spans 39,000 or so clones, around 89% being singletons. The material sequenced was peripheral blood. The source of these receptors is a human donor in a cohort sampled during active COVID-19. Both conserved end residues are part of each CDR3. The order of the fields is V gene, J gene, clone size, D gene, CDR3 protein, CDR3 DNA. The D gene is left open where the match is weak. Some rows have no size entry. The others give once, few or many, or a class for an expanded clone.

>TRBV5-1|TRBJ2-3|once|TRBD2
CASAPGGETDTQYF
TGCGCCAGTGCCCCCGGGGGGGAGACAGATACGCAGTATTTT
>TRBV29-1|TRBJ1-3|-|-
CSVEVGGLGNTIYF
TGCAGCGTTGAGGTCGGGGGATTAGGAAACACCATATATTTT
>TRBV2|TRBJ2-7|-|TRBD2
CASSGLAGVYEQYF
TGTGCCAGCAGTGGACTAGCGGGAGTCTACGAGCAGTACTTC
>TRBV5-4|TRBJ1-1|-|-
CASSTPRDTEAFF
TGTGCCAGCAGCACGCCCAGGGATACTGAAGCTTTCTTT
>TRBV23-1|TRBJ2-1|-|-
CASSQSAAPTLDEQFF
TGCGCCAGCAGTCAATCCGCGGCGCCCACCCTCGATGAGCAGTTCTTC
>TRBV3-1/TRBV3-2|TRBJ2-2|-|-
CASRQGSNTGELFF
TGTGCCAGCAGACAGGGATCGAACACCGGGGAGCTGTTTTTT
>TRBV12-3/TRBV12-4|TRBJ1-1|-|TRBD1
CASSWGQGEAFF
TGTGCCAGCAGTTGGGGACAGGGTGAAGCTTTCTTT
>TRBV30|TRBJ2-7|-|-
CAWTSGLTLGQYF
TGTGCCTGGACGTCGGGACTTACCTTGGGGCAGTACTTC
>TRBV10-3|TRBJ1-2|-|-
CAISERGDYGYTF
TGTGCCATCAGTGAAAGGGGTGACTATGGCTACACCTTC
>TRBV4-1|TRBJ2-5|-|-
CASSQDVNTEGGQYF
TGCGCCAGCAGCCAAGACGTTAACACCGAAGGGGGCCAGTACTTC
>TRBV7-6|TRBJ2-1|once|TRBD2
CASSSPVGGGYNEQFF
TGTGCCAGCAGCTCCCCCGTTGGGGGGGGGTACAATGAGCAGTTCTTC
>TRBV2|TRBJ1-1|-|TRBD1
CAIGRTGGWDTEAFF
TGTGCCATTGGGCGGACAGGGGGCTGGGACACTGAAGCTTTCTTT
>TRBV18|TRBJ1-1|few|-
CASSPLTTRPPFF
TGTGCCAGCTCACCACTGACCACTAGGCCACCTTTCTTT
>TRBV6-6|TRBJ2-1|-|-
CASARYERHNEQFF
TGTGCCAGCGCCCGCTACGAGCGACACAATGAGCAGTTCTTC
>TRBV6-2/TRBV6-3|TRBJ1-1|-|-
CASSLSLNTEAFF
TGTGCCAGCAGTTTGAGTTTGAACACTGAAGCTTTCTTT
>TRBV9|TRBJ2-3|-|-
CASSVRTDTQYF
TGTGCCAGCAGCGTGAGGACAGATACGCAGTATTTT
>TRBV5-1|TRBJ1-1|-|TRBD1
CASSGAGGGTEAFF
TGCGCCAGCAGCGGGGCAGGGGGAGGCACTGAAGCTTTCTTT
>TRBV3-1/TRBV3-2|TRBJ2-5|-|-
CASSHLPDHCRGRETQYF
TGTGCCAGCAGCCACCTTCCTGACCACTGCCGGGGGAGGGAGACCCAGTACTTC
>TRBV19|TRBJ2-5|-|TRBD2
CASSLGRERETQYF
TGTGCCAGTAGCCTAGGGAGGGAACGGGAGACCCAGTACTTC
>TRBV5-6|TRBJ1-6|-|-
CASSPRGEGNSPLHF
TGTGCCAGCAGCCCGAGAGGTGAGGGCAATTCACCCCTCCACTTT
>TRBV18|TRBJ2-3|-|TRBD2
CASSPLVAGGSTDTQYF
TGTGCCAGCTCACCCCTGGTAGCGGGGGGCAGCACAGATACGCAGTATTTT
>TRBV13|TRBJ2-1|-|-
CASSLYQVVPQTGNNEQFF
TGTGCCAGCAGCTTATACCAGGTGGTACCCCAGACGGGGAACAATGAGCAGTTCTTC
>TRBV12-3/TRBV12-4|TRBJ1-2|-|TRBD1
CASSLWDRYGYTF
TGTGCCAGCAGTTTGTGGGACAGATATGGCTACACCTTC
>TRBV29-1|TRBJ2-1|-|-
CSVARGNEQFF
TGCAGCGTTGCCAGGGGCAATGAGCAGTTCTTC
>TRBV6-5|TRBJ2-1|-|-
CASTDGRRRQFF
TGTGCCAGCACCGACGGCAGGAGGCGGCAGTTCTTC
>TRBV25-1|TRBJ2-2|-|TRBD1
CASSGQGMAGELFF
TGTGCCAGCAGCGGACAGGGTATGGCCGGGGAGCTGTTTTTT
>TRBV6-6|TRBJ1-5|-|TRBD1
CASTNRQGQPQHF
TGTGCCAGCACAAATCGACAGGGACAGCCCCAGCATTTT
>TRBV5-1|TRBJ1-3|-|TRBD1
CASSQGTGSSGNTIYF
TGCGCCAGCAGCCAAGGGACAGGCTCCTCTGGAAACACCATATATTTT
>TRBV28|TRBJ1-2|-|TRBD1
CASSPGQGGYGYTF
TGTGCCAGCAGTCCCGGACAGGGAGGGTATGGCTACACCTTC